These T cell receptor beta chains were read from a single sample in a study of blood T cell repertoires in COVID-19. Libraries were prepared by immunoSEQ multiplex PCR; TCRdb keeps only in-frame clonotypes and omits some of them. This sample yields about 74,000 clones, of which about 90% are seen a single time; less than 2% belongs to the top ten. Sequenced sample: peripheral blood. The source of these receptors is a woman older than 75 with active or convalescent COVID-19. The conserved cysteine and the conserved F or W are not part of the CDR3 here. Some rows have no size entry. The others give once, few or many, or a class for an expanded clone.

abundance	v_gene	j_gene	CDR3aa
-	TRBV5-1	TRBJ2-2	ASRVMEANTGELF
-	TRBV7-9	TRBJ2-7	ASSLTVEQY
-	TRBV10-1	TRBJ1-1	ASRDRADTEAF
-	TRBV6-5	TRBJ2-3	ASRRGTDTQY
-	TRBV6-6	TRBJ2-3	AGKRAGDTQY
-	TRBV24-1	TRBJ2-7	ATSGRGSYEQY
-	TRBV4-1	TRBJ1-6	ASSQSSQVASSPLH
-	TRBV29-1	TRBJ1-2	SVDTGTGDYGYT
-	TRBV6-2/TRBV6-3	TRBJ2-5	ASSYRIAGVAETQY
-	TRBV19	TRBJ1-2	ASSPGTVNYGYT
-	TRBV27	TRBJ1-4	ASSLGTLRRSNEKLF
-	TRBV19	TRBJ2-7	ASSIDPPGGLAGYSYEQY
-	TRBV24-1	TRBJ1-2	ATSGGDRYGYT
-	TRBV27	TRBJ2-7	ASSFPGGEQY
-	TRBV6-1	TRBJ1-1	ASSEAQTVNTEAF
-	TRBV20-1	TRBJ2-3	SASGASGGTDTQY
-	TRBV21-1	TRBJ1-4	ASSSSTARNEKLF
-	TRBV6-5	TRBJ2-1	ARLVQGLNDNEQF
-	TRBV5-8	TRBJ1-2	ASSLGRGPYGYT
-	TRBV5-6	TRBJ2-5	ASSREFQETQY
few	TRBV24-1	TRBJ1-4	ATSDTTGEDEKLF
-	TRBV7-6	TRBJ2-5	ASSLAWGQLQETQY
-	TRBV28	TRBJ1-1	ASSPSKNTEAF
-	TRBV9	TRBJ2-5	ASSARGRETQY
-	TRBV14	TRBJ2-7	ASSQLSYEQY
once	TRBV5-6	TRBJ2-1	ASSLSSGRSSSYNEQF
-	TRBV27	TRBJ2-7	ASSGLTGGRDEQY
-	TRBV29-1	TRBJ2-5	SADRAQETQY
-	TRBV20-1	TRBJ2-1	SASLNEQF
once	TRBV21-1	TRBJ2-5	ASSRTGQGFLGRRETQY
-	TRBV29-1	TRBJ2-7	SVVSGDYEQY
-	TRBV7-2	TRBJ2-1	ASSLQQGAYNEQF
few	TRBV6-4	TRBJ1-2	ASTLQGAGYT
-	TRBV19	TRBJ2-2	ASSSGTGVIGELF
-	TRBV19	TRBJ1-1	ASSIRRMNTEAF
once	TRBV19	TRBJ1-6	ASSRQGNSPLH
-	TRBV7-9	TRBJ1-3	ASSFRDSGNTIY
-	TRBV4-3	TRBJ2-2	ASSQVAGQGAGELF
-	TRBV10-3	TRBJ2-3	AIRSGQPTDTQY
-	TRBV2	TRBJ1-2	ASSAGGKGYT
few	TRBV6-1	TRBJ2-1	ASSEPLAGVHNEQF
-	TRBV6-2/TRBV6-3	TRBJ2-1	ASSSGGGMNEQF
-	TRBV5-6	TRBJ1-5	ASSVYRGRGQPQH
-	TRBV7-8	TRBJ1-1	ASRIGWGDRDTEAF
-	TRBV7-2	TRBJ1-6	ASADSSYNSPLH
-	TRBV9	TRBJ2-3	ASSSLQAFSTDTQY
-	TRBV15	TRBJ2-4	ATSRGGLAKNIQY
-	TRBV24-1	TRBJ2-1	ATSDLASDEQF
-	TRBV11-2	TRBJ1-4	ASSYNRGNEKLF
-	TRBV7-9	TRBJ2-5	ASSFPGTRVETQY
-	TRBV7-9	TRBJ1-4	ASVRDSINEKLF
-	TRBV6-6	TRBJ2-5	ASSLTSGRGIQETQY
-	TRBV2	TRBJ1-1	ASRGLRGTEAF
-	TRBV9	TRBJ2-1	ASSEGLAGVGRGNEQF
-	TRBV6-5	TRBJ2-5	ASSYNRGRETQY
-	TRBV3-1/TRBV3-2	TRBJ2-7	ASSPWTSGLYEQY
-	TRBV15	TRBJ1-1	ATRSKVTEAF
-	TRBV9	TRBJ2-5	ASSATGSETQY
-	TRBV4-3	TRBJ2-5	ASSQDFRGETQY
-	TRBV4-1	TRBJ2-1	ASSFYSISGSGYNEQF